This T cell receptor beta chain was profiled in a study of T cell responses to AZD1222 COVID-19 vaccine. The CDR3 consists of 11 residues. V was clipped by 1 base and J by 3 bases, with 1 base between them. Germline CDR1 is MNHEY and CDR2 is SVGEGT. The repertoire was sequenced with immunoSEQ multiplex PCR; TCRdb's copy has only in-frame clones and lacks some. The sample carries about 130,000 clones, 85% to 95% recorded once. This sequence was found in an adult who received the AZD1222 COVID-19 vaccine. Source: peripheral blood, taken 28 days after the second AZD1222 dose. The chain combines TRBV6-2 or TRBV6-3 with TRBJ2-7; D is unclear. CDR3: CASSYFYEQYF. For the CDR3, the DNA is TGTGCCAGCAGTTACTTCTACGAGCAGTACTTC.